This T cell receptor (beta chain) originates from a study of blood T cell repertoires in COVID-19. The method was immunoSEQ multiplex PCR; TCRdb's version includes in-frame clones alone and lacks a portion of them. The sample carries about 280,000 clones, roughly 88% recorded once. V gave up 0 bases and J gave up 8 bases, with 17 bases separating them. The CDR3 runs 16 residues. The germline V gene has CDR1 GTSNPN and CDR2 SVGIG (reference sequence). The chain has TRBV30 and TRBJ1-6; D gene uncertain. The sequence was obtained from a woman aged 30 to 39 who had recovered from COVID-19. Sequenced material: PBMCs or T cells enriched from blood (not recorded which). The CDR3 DNA follows: TGTGCCTGGAGTGTAAATTGGCAGGTACTTGATTCACCCCTCCACTTT. It specifies CAWSVNWQVLDSPLHF.